This T cell receptor beta chain was sequenced for a study of cytomegalovirus exposure and HLA in healthy donors. The PCR had 60 Vbeta and 13 Jbeta primers. Only in-frame clones appear in the TCRdb table, and some are missing; sequencing was by immunoSEQ multiplex PCR. The profile shows 130,000 or so clones, over 60% of them singletons. The donors, nominally healthy at sampling, likely had unrecorded immune exposures. Overall study results and limits: The authors considered a cluster of highly shared sequence variants likely to be a sequencing artifact. Cytomegalovirus association was listed for 164 TCR beta chains.

CDR3 length equals 13 residues. Trimming stripped 9 bases from V and 2 bases from J, with 14 bases between. The germline V gene has CDR1 WSHSY and CDR2 SAAADI. In the case of this clone: The antigen remains unidentified.

The chain has TRBV10-2 and TRBJ2-7; D may be TRBD1 (5 bases). This TCR came from a man aged 40-50 years in good health and CMV-seronegative. Source material: PBMCs. CDR3 loop: CASLTVTPYEQYF. CDR3 in DNA: TGCGCCAGTTTGACAGTAACTCCCTACGAGCAGTACTTC.